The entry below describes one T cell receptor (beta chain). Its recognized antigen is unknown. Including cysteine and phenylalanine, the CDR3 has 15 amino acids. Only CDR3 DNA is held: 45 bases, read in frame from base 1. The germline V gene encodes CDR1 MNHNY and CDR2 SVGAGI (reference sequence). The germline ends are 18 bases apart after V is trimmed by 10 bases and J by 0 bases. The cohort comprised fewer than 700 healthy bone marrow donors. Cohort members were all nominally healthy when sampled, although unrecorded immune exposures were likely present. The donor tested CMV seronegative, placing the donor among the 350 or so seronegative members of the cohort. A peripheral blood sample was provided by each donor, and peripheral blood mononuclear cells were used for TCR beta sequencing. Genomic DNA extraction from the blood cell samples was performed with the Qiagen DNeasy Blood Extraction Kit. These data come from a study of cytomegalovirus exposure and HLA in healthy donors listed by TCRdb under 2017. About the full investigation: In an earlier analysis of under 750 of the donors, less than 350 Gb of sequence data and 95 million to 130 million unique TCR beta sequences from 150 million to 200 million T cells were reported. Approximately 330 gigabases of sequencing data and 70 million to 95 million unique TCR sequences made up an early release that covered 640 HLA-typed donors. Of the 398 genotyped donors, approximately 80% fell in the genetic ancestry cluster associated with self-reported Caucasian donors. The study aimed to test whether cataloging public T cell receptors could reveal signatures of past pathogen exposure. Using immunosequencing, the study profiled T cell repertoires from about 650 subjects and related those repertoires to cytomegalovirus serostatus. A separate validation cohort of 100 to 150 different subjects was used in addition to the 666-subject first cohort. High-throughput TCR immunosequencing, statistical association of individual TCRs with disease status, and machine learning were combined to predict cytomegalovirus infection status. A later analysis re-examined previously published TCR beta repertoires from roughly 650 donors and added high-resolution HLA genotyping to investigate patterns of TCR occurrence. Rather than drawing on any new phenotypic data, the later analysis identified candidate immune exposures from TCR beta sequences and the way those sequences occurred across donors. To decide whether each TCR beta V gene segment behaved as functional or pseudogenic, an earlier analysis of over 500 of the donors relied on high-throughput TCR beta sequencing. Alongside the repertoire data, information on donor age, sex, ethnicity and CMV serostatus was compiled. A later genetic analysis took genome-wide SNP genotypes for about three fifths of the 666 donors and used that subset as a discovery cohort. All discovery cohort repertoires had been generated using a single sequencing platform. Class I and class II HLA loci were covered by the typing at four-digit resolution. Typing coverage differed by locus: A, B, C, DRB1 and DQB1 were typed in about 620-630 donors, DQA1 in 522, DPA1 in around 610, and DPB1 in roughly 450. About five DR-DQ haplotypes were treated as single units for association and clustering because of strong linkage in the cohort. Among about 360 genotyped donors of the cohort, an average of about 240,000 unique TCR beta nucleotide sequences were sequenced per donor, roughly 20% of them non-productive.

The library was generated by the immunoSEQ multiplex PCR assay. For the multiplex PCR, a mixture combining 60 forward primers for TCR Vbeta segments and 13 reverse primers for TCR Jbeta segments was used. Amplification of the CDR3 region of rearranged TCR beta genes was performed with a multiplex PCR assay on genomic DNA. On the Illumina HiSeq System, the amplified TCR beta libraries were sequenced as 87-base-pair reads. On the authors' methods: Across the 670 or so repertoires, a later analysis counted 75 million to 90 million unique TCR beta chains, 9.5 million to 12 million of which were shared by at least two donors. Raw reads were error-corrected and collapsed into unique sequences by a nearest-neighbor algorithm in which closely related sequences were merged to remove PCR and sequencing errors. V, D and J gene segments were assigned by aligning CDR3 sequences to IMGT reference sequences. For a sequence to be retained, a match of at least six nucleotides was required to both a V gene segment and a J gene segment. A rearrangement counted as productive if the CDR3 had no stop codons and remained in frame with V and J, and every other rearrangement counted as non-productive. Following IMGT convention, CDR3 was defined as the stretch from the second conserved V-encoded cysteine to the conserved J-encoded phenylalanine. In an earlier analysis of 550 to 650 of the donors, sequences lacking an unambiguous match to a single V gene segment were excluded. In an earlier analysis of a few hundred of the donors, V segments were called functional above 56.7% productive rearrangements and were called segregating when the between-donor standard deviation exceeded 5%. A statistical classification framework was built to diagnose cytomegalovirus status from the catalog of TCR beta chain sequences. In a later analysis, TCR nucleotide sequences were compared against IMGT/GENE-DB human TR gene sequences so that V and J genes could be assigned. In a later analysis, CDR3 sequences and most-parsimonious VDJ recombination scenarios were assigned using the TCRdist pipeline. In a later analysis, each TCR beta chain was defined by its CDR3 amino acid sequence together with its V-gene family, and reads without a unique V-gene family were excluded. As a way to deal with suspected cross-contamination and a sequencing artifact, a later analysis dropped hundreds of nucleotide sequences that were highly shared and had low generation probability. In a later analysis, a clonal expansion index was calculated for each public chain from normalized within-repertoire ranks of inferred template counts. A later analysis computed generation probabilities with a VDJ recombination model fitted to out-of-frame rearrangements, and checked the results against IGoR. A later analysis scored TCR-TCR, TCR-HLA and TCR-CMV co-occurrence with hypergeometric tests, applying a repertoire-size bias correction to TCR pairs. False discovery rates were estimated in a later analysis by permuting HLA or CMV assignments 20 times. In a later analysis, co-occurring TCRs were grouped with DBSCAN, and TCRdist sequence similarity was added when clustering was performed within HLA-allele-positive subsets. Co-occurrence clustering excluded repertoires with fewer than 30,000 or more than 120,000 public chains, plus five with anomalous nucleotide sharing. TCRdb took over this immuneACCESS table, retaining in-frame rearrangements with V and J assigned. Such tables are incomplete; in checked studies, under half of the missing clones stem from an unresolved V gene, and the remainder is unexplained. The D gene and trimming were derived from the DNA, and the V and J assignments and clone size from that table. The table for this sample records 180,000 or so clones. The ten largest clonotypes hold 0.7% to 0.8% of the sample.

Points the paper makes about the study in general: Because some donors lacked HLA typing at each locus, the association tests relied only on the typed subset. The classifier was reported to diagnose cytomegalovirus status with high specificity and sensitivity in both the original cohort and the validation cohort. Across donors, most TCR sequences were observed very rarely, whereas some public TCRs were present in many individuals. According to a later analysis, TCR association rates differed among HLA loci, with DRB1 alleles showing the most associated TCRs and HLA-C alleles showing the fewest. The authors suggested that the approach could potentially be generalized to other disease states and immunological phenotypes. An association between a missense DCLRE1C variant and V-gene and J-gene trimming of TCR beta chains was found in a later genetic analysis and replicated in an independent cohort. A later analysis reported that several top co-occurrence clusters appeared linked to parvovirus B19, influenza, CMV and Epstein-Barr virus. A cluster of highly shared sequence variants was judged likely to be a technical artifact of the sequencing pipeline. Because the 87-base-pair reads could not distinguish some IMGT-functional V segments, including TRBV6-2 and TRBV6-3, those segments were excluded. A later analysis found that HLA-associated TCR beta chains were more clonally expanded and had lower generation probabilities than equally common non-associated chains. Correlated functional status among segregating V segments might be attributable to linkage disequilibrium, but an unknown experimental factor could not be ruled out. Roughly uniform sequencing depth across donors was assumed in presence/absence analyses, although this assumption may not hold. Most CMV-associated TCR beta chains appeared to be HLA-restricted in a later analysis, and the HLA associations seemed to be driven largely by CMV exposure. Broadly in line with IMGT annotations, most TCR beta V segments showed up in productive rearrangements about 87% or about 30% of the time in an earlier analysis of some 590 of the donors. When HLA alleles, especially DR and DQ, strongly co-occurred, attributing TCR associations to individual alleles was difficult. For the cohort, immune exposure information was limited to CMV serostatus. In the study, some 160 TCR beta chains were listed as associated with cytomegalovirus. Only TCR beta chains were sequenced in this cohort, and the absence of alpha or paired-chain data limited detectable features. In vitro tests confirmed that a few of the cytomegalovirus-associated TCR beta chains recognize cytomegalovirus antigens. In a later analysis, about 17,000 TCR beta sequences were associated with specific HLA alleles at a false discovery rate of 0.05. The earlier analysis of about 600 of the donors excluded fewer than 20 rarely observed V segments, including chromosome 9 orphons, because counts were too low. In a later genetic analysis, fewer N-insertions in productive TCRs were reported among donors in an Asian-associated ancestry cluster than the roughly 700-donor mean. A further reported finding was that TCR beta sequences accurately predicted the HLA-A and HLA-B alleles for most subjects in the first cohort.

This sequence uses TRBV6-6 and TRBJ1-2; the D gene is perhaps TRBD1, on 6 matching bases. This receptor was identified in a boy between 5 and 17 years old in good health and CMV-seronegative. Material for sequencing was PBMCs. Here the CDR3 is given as CATISHGTTNYGYTF. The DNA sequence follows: TGTGCCACCATCTCCCACGGGACAACTAACTATGGCTACACCTTC.